These T cell receptor beta chains were read from a single sample in a study of T cells in Graves' hyperthyroidism and ophthalmopathy. In TCRdb, the multiplex PCR reads were re-called with MiXCR into one record per CDR3 protein. The table has 500,000 or so distinct CDR3 sequences, about 16% seen once. Material: blood. The receptor set was obtained from a woman aged 25 to 39 with Graves' ophthalmopathy. Both conserved end residues are part of each CDR3. The order of the fields is J gene, V gene, clone size, CDR3 protein. Only part of the rows carry a size: once, few, many, or a class if the clone is expanded.

TRBJ2-1 TRBV28 . CASSSTSGRAAYNEQFF
TRBJ1-1 TRBV28 many CASSLTGTTEAFF
TRBJ2-1 TRBV12-3/TRBV12-4 . CALARGRDYNEQFF
TRBJ2-4 TRBV7-9 . CSLTGRPDIQYF
TRBJ2-3 TRBV28 . CASSQGFTDTQYF
TRBJ1-4 TRBV2 few CASSALGVTNEKLFF
TRBJ2-1 TRBV7-3 many CASSLIGSGDNEQFF
TRBJ1-4 TRBV4-3 . CASSQGTGTNEKLFF
TRBJ1-2 TRBV7-2 few CASSLFKFGTGTFDYGYTF
TRBJ2-1 TRBV28 few CASRHGSSYNEQFF
TRBJ1-5 TRBV6-1 few CASGSRVNQPQHF
TRBJ2-1 TRBV12-3/TRBV12-4 many CASSKGLAGGLEQFF
TRBJ2-1 TRBV7-9 . CASSPSGGSDEQFF
TRBJ2-3 TRBV28 many CACPLEAPPDTQYF
TRBJ2-3 TRBV9 . CASSVGGLLTDTQYF
TRBJ1-1 TRBV28 many CAINGAGLTEAFF
TRBJ2-5 TRBV29-1 . CSVSGAGLDETQYF
TRBJ2-7 TRBV6-1 . CASSPNPAYGQYF
TRBJ2-1 TRBV11-2 many CASSLDGWEQFF
TRBJ2-2 TRBV7-3 few CASSRQTGVTGELFF
TRBJ2-7 TRBV4-3 few CASSQGSGGYEQYF
TRBJ2-1 TRBV10-3 . CAIIAGEGDEQFF
TRBJ2-3 TRBV4-3 . CASSPAGGSPDTQYF
TRBJ2-1 TRBV2 . CASSVRGYNEQFF
TRBJ1-6 TRBV4-3 few CASRFDREHSPLHF
TRBJ1-1 TRBV29-1 many CSVQKGQGTEAFF
TRBJ2-1 TRBV6-8 many CASSQETLYNEQFF
TRBJ2-2 TRBV6-2/TRBV6-3 . CASTPGQDTGELFF
TRBJ1-1 TRBV7-3 many CASRMDRENTEAFF
TRBJ2-5 TRBV6-1 many CASSSDSQAQYF
TRBJ2-3 TRBV20-1 many CSAYRMTSGNTDTQYF
TRBJ1-3 TRBV27 . CASSCHRICSGNTIYF
TRBJ2-5 TRBV11-2 many CASSLAPPPWGEETQYF
TRBJ2-7 TRBV6-2/TRBV6-3 many CASNRTPGEQYF
TRBJ2-7 TRBV5-6 few CASSLEGNPYEQYF
TRBJ2-1 TRBV20-1 many CSAAPQGLSYNEQFF
TRBJ2-1 TRBV19 . CASSIDMRPDYNEQFF
TRBJ1-5 TRBV30 many CAWSVPPRSNQPQHF
TRBJ1-5 TRBV6-2/TRBV6-3 many CASQPAQPQHF
TRBJ2-1 TRBV6-1 few CASSEGTVYNEQFF
TRBJ1-5 TRBV20-1 . CSASTDNSDQPQHF
TRBJ1-5 TRBV7-2 few CASSQGTDNQPQHF
TRBJ2-7 TRBV12-3/TRBV12-4 . CASRRDFPYEQYF
TRBJ1-3 TRBV11-2 . CASSQGNTIYF
TRBJ2-1 TRBV19 . CASRNFYRQEYNEQFF
TRBJ2-2 TRBV4-1 . CASSLGVPGAGTGELFF
TRBJ1-2 TRBV7-9 many CASSLAGHYGYTF
TRBJ1-5 TRBV18 many CASSTGQGGGQPQHF
TRBJ2-6 TRBV20-1 . CSARVYRSGPSSGANVLTF
TRBJ2-7 TRBV4-1 . CASSQERKGQGYEQYF
TRBJ2-1 TRBV6-2/TRBV6-3 few CASSYLAGTSGRGSYNEQFF
TRBJ2-1 TRBV5-5 many CASKPSPGTGKSSYNEQFF
TRBJ2-3 TRBV7-2 many CASSQDRADTQYF